The 8 T cell receptor beta chains reported below all come from one sample, sequenced in a study of blood T cells in healthy people across ages. A sample-barcoded 5' primer and a J-beta primer mix were used in a second PCR of roughly 7 to 11 cycles. Via MiXCR, TCRdb re-called the 5' RACE reads, giving one row per CDR3 protein. The sample has about 1.5 million distinct CDR3 sequences; roughly 43% are singletons. The specimen was blood. The origin of the receptors is a woman in her late teens or twenties in good health.

This chain uses TRBV20-1 with TRBJ1-2; D remains ambiguous. The V gene lost 3 bases and the J gene lost 1 base, with 9 bases spanning the gap. From germline, CDR1 is DFQATT and CDR2 SNEGSKA (reference sequence). The CDR3 consists of 13 residues. This chain's CDR3 is CSARETYNYGYTF. Here the CDR3 DNA reads TGCAGTGCTAGGGAGACATATAACTATGGCTACACCTTC.

This clonotype was seen a handful of times. The CDR3 nucleotides are TGCAGTGCCACGGGACTCCTTGCAGATACGCAGTATTTT. Translating gives CSATGLLADTQYF. The gene calls are TRBV20-1 and TRBJ2-3, with D possibly matching TRBD2 (6 bases). CDR1 and CDR2 from the germline V gene are DFQATT and SNEGSKA (reference sequence). V lost 6 bases and J lost 4, with 14 bases in between. The CDR3 totals 13 residues.

V gene TRBV7-2 combines with J gene TRBJ2-3; the D is unclear. The CDR3 totals 13 residues. CDR1 is SGHTA, CDR2 FQGNSA, per germline. With 7 bases removed from V and 10 bases from J, the gap between germline ends came to 18 bases. CDR3 residues: CASNPHRFDAQYF. CDR3 coding DNA: TGTGCCAGCAACCCCCACCGCTTCGATGCGCAGTATTTT. Using reference TRBV7-2 and TRBJ2-3 for the parts outside the CDR3, the full variable domain is GAGVSQSPSNKVTEKGKDVELRCDPISGHTALYWYRQSLGQGLEFLIYFQGNSAPDKSGLPSDRFSAERTGGSVSTLTIQRTQQEDSAVYLCASNPHRFDAQYFGPGTRLTVL.

The CDR3, as DNA: TGCAGTGCCGCACCCAGGAGCTCCTACAATGAGCAGTTCTTC. It codes for CSAAPRSSYNEQFF. The chain links TRBV20-1 to TRBJ2-1; the D is unclear. Trimming removed 6 bases at V and 0 bases at J, with 12 bases between. Germline V gene lookup returns CDR1 DFQATT and CDR2 SNEGSKA (reference sequence). The length of the CDR3 is 14 residues.

This clonotype was detected a few times. The chain combines TRBV4-1 with TRBJ2-4; unclear D gene. V was clipped by 4 bases and J by 7 bases, with 17 bases between them. Germline CDR1 MGHRA, CDR2 YSYEKL. The CDR3 covers 15 residues. The CDR3 reads CASSLLGTTGNIQYF. Written as DNA, the CDR3 is TGCGCCAGCAGCCTCCTTGGTACCACTGGGAACATTCAGTACTTC.

This clonotype was detected only a few times. The chain carries TRBV10-3 and TRBJ1-2; 10 positions match TRBD1. CDR3 length equals 15 residues. The junction had 11 bases not matched to a gene; V was cut back by 6 bases and J by 7 bases. Germline V gives CDR1 ENHRY, CDR2 SYGVKD. In DNA form, the CDR3 reads TGTGCCATCAGGATGGGGACAGGGGAATTTGGTGGCTACACCTTC. This codes for CAIRMGTGEFGGYTF.

This clonotype has a handful of counts. The chain employs TRBV5-1 and TRBJ1-4; D perhaps matches TRBD1 (5 bases). There are 15 residues in the CDR3. Germline-derived CDR1 and CDR2 are SGHRS and YFSETQ. Trimming stripped 4 bases from V and 0 bases from J, with 10 bases between. The CDR3 sequence: CASSLDSATNEKLFF. DNA for the CDR3: TGCGCCAGCAGCCTCGACAGTGCAACTAATGAAAAACTGTTTTTT.

Turning to this clonotype: A junction end diverges from the germline sequence, so it may reflect a read error. For the CDR3, the DNA is TGTGTCAGCAGTGGCCCTCATTACAATCAGCCCCAGCATTTT. Protein: CVSSGPHYNQPQHF. The chain joins TRBV25-1 to TRBJ1-5; D uncertain. Looked up from germline, CDR1 is MGHDK and CDR2 is SYGVNS. This CDR3 is 14 amino acids long.